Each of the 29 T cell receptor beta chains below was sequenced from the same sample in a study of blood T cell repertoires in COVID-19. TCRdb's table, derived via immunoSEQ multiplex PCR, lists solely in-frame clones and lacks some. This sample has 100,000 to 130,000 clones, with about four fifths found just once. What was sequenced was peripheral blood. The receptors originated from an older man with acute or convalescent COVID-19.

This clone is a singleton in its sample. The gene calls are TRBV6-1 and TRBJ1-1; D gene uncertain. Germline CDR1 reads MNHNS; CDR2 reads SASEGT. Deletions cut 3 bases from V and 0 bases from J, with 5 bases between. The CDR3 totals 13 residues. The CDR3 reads CASSESVNTEAFF. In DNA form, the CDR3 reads TGTGCCAGCAGTGAGTCGGTGAACACTGAAGCTTTCTTT.

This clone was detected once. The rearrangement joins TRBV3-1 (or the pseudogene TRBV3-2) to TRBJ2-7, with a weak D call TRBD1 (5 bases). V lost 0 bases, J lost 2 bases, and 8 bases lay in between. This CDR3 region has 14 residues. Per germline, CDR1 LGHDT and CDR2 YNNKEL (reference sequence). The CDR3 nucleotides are TGTGCCAGCAGCCAAGACAGGGCCGCCTACGAGCAGTACTTC. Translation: CASSQDRAAYEQYF.

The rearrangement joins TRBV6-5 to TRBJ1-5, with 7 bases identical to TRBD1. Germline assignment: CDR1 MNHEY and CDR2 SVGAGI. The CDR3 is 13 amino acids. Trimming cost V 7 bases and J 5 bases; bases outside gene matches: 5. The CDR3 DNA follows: TGTGCCAGCAACGTCAGGGGGGATCAGCCCCAGCATTTT. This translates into CASNVRGDQPQHF.

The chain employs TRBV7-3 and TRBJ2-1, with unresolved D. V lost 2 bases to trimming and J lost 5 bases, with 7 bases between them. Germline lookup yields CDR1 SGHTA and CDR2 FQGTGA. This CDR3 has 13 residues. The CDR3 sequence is CASSLLGDNEQFF. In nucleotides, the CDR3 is TGTGCCAGCAGCTTATTAGGAGACAATGAGCAGTTCTTC.

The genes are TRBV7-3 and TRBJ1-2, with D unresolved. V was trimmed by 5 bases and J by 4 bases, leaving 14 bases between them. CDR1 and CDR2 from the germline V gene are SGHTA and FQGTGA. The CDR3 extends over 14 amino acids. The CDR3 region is CASSPLEAFYGYTF. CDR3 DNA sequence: TGTGCCAGCAGCCCCCTCGAAGCATTCTATGGCTACACCTTC.

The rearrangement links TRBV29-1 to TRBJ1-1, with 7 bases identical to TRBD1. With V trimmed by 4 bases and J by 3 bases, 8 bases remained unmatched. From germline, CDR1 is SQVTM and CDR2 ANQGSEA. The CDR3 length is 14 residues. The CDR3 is CSVGGQSRYTEAFF. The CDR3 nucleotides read TGCAGCGTTGGGGGACAGTCTCGATACACTGAAGCTTTCTTT.

CDR3 coding DNA: TGTGCCAGCAGCCGCCCGGGGGTTGGAGAGACCCAGTACTTC. Its translation: CASSRPGVGETQYF. V and J are TRBV11-3 and TRBJ2-5; weak D call: TRBD2 (6 bases). V lost 5 bases, J lost 4 bases, and 14 bases lay in between. Looked up from germline, CDR1 is SGHNT and CDR2 is YENEEA. This CDR3 is built from 14 residues.

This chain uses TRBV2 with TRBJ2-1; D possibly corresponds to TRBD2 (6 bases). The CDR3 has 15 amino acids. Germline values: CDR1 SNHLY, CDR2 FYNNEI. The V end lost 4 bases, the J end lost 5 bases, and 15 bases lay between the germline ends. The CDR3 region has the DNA TGTGCCAGCAGTGTTGGGACCGGGAGTCACAATGAGCAGTTCTTC. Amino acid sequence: CASSVGTGSHNEQFF. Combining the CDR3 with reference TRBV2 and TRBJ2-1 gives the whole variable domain EPEVTQTPSHQVTQMGQEVILRCVPISNHLYFYWYRQILGQKVEFLVSFYNNEISEKSEIFDDQFSVERPDGSNFTLKIRSTKLEDSAMYFCASSVGTGSHNEQFFGPGTRLTVL.

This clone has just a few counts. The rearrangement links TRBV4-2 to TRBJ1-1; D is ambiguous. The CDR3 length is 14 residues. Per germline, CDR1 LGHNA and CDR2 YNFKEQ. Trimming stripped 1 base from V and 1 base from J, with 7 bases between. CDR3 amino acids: CASSQGPGNTEAFF. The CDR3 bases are TGTGCCAGCAGCCAAGGGCCAGGGAACACTGAAGCTTTCTTT.

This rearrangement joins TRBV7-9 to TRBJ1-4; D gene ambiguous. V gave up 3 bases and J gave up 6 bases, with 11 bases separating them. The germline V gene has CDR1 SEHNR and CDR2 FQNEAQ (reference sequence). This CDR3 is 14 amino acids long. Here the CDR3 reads CASSLGSVDEKLFF. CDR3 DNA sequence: TGTGCCAGCAGCTTGGGCTCAGTGGATGAAAAACTGTTTTTT.

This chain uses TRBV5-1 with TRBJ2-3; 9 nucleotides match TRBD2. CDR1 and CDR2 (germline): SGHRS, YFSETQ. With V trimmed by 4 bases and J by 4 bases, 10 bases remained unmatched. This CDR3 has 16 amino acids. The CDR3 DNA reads TGCGCCAGCAGCGGTACCGGGACTAGCATCCCAGATACGCAGTATTTT. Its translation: CASSGTGTSIPDTQYF.

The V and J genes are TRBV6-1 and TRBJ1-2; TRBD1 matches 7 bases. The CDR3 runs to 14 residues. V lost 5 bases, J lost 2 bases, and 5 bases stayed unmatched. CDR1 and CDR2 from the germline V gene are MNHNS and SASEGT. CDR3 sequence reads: CASSPGDSNYGYTF. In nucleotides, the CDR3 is TGTGCCAGCAGTCCTGGGGACAGCAACTATGGCTACACCTTC.

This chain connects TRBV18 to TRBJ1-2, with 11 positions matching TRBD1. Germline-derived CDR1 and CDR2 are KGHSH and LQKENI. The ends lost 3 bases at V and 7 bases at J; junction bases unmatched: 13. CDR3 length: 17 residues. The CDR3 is CASSPSPDRGQLGGYTF. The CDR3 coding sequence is TGTGCCAGCTCACCCTCTCCGGACAGGGGGCAATTGGGTGGCTACACCTTC.

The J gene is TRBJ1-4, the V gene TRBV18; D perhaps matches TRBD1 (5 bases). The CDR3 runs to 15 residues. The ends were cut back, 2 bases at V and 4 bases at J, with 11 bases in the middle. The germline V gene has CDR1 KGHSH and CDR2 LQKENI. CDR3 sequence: CASSPWGLINEKLFF. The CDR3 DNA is TGTGCCAGCTCACCATGGGGCCTTATTAATGAAAAACTGTTTTTT.

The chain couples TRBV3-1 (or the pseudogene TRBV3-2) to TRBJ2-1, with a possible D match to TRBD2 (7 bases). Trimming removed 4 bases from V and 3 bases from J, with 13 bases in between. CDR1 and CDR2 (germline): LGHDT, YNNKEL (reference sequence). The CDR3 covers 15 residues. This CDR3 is CASSLWGGDYNEQFF. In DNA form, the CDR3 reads TGTGCCAGCAGCCTATGGGGGGGCGACTACAATGAGCAGTTCTTC.

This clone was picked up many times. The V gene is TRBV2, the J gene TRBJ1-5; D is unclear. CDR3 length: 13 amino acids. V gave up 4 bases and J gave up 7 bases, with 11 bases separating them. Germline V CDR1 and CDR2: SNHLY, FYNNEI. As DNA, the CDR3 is TGTGCCAGCAGTGTCTCTTCTGGCCAGCCCCAGCATTTT. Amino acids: CASSVSSGQPQHF.

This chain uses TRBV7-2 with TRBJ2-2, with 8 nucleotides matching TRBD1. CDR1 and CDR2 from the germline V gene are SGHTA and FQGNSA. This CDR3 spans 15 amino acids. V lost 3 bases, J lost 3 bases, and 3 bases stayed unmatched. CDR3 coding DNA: TGTGCCAGCAGCTTTCAGGGGGCGGACACCGGGGAGCTGTTTTTT. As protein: CASSFQGADTGELFF.

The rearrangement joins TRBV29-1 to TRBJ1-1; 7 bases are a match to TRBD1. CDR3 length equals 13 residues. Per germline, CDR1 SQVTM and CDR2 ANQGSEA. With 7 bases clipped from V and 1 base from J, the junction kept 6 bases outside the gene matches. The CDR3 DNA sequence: TGCAGCGCCCAGGGGGACGGGAACACTGAAGCTTTCTTT. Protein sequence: CSAQGDGNTEAFF.

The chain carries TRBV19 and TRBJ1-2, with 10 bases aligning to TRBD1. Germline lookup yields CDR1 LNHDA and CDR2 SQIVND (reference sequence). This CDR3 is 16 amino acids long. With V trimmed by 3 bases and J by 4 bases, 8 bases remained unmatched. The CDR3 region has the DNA TGTGCCAGTAGTATCAGGCGACAGGGGGCAGCCTATGGCTACACCTTC. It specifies CASSIRRQGAAYGYTF. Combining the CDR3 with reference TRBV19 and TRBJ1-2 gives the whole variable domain DGGITQSPKYLFRKEGQNVTLSCEQNLNHDAMYWYRQDPGQGLRLIYYSQIVNDFQKGDIAEGYSVSREKKESFPLTVTSAQKNPTAFYLCASSIRRQGAAYGYTFGSGTRLTVV.

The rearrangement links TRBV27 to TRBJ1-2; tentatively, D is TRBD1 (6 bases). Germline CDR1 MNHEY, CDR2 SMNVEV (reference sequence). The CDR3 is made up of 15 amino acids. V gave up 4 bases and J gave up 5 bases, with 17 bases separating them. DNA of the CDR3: TGTGCCAGCAGTTCAGAAGGACAGATTAAATATGGCTACACCTTC. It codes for CASSSEGQIKYGYTF.

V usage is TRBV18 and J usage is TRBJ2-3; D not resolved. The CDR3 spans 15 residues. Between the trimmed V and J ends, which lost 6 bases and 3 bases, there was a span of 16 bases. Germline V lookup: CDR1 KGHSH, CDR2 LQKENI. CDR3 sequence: CASSSGAIRTDTQYF. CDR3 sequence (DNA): TGTGCCAGCTCTTCGGGTGCTATTAGGACAGATACGCAGTATTTT.

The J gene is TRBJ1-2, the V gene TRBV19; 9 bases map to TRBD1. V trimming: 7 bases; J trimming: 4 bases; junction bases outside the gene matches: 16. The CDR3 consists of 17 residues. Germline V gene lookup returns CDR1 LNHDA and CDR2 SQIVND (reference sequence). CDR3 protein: CASTIKGGTGTSYGYTF. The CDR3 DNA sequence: TGTGCCAGTACTATCAAGGGAGGGACAGGGACCTCCTATGGCTACACCTTC.

The CDR3 region has the DNA TGTGCCAGCAGTTTAGGGACAGGGGAGGGTCAGCCCCAGCATTTT. Translating it yields CASSLGTGEGQPQHF. The chain recombines TRBV28 with TRBJ1-5; 10 nucleotides align to TRBD1. Germline loops: CDR1 MDHEN, CDR2 SYDVKM. With V trimmed by 2 bases and J by 6 bases, 4 bases remained unmatched. The CDR3 has 15 residues. Variable domain in full (rest from reference TRBV28 and TRBJ1-5): DVKVTQSSRYLVKRTGEKVFLECVQDMDHENMFWYRQDPGLGLRLIYFSYDVKMKEKGDIPEGYSVSREKKERFSLILESASTNQTSMYLCASSLGTGEGQPQHFGDGTRLSIL.

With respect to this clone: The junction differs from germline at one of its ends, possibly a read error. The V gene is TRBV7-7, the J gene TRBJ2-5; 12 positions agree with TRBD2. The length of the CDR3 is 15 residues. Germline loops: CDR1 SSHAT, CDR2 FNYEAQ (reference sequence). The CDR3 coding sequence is TGTGCTAGCAGCGCAACTAGCGGGGGGCAAGAGACCCAGTACTTC. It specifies CASSATSGGQETQYF.

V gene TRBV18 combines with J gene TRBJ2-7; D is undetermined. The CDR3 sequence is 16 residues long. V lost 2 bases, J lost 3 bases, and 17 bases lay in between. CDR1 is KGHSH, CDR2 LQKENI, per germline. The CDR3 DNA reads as TGTGCCAGCTCACCAATAACCCAATCACAGTACTACGAGCAGTACTTC. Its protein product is CASSPITQSQYYEQYF. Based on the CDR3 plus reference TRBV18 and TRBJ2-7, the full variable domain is NAGVMQNPRHLVRRRGQEARLRCSPMKGHSHVYWYRQLPEEGLKFMVYLQKENIIDESGMPKERFSAEFPKEGPSILRIQQVVRGDSAAYFCASSPITQSQYYEQYFGPGTRLTVT.

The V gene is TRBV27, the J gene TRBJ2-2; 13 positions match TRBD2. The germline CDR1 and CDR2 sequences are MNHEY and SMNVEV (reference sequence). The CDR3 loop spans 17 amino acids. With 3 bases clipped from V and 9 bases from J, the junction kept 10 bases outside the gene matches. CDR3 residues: CASSFLRTSGSSRELFF. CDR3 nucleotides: TGTGCCAGCAGTTTCCTTAGGACTAGCGGGAGCAGCCGGGAGCTGTTTTTT.

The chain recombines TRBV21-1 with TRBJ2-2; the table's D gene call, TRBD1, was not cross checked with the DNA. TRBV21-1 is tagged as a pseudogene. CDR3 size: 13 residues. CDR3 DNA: TGTGCCAGCAGCAAGGGCAACACCGGGGAGCTGTTTTTT. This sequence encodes CASSKGNTGELFF.

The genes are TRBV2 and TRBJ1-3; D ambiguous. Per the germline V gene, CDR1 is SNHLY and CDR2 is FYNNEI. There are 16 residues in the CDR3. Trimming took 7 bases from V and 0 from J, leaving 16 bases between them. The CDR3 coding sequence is TGTGCCAGCACCCTGACACGGTCGACCTCTGGAAACACCATATATTTT. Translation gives CASTLTRSTSGNTIYF.

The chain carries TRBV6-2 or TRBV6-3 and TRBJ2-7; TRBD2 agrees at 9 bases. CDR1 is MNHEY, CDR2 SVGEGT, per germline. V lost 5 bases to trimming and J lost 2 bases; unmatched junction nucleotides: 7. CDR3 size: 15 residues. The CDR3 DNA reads TGTGCCAGCAGTGCCCGACTAGCGGTGGCCTACGAGCAGTACTTC. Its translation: CASSARLAVAYEQYF.